This is a list of T cell receptor beta chains from one sample in a study of control samples from healthy donors and cancer patients. Profiling relied on immunoSEQ multiplex PCR, and the TCRdb table lists in-frame clones only, not all of them. The sample has about 120,000 clones; 85% to 90% are singletons. Sequencing was done on a sample of blood. The receptors were gathered from a man in his thirties or forties in good health. Both conserved end residues are part of each CDR3. D genes are given only for firm matches. For some rows the clone size is stated as once, few or many, or as a class when expanded; others skip it.

.,TRBJ2-3,.,TRBV10-1,TGCGCCAGCAGTGATGGTAGCGTTGGAGATACGCAGTATTTT,CASSDGSVGDTQYF
.,TRBJ1-1,TRBD1,TRBV4-2,TGTGCCAGCAGCCTAGGAACGGACAGGGATAACACTGAAGCTTTCTTT,CASSLGTDRDNTEAFF
.,TRBJ1-6,.,TRBV2,TGTGCCAGCACCACTTTGGCCGGGAGATCACCCCTCCACTTT,CASTTLAGRSPLHF
.,TRBJ2-5,.,TRBV5-1,TGCGCCAGCAGCTTTTCACAAGAGACCCAGTACTTC,CASSFSQETQYF
few,TRBJ1-1,.,TRBV27,TGTGCCAGCAGTTTAAGACTGCGCACTGAAGCTTTCTTT,CASSLRLRTEAFF
.,TRBJ2-1,TRBD2,TRBV3-1/TRBV3-2,TGTGCCAGCAGCCCCCGGGGAGCGGGGGGTCTTAATGAGCAGTTCTTC,CASSPRGAGGLNEQFF
.,TRBJ1-1,.,TRBV19,TGTGCCAGTAGTATGATCAGTGCAGGGAGGACTGAAGCTTTCTTT,CASSMISAGRTEAFF
.,TRBJ2-6,.,TRBV28,TGTGCCAGCAGTTTCTCAGGGCCTGGGGCCAACGTCCTGACTTTC,CASSFSGPGANVLTF
.,TRBJ2-2,.,TRBV7-9,TGTGCCAGCAGCCGACAGACATTGAACACCGGGGAGCTGTTTTTT,CASSRQTLNTGELFF
.,TRBJ1-2,.,TRBV30,TGTGCCTGGAGTGTAAGTAGGAATGGCTACACCTTC,CAWSVSRNGYTF
.,TRBJ1-1,.,TRBV4-1,TGCGCCAGCAGCCAAGATCAGGATGAAGCTTTCTTT,CASSQDQDEAFF
once,TRBJ1-5,.,TRBV10-3,TGTGCCATCAGTGGGGGATACGGCAATCAGCCCCAGCATTTT,CAISGGYGNQPQHF